Shown below are 25 T cell receptor beta chains from a single sample sequenced in a study of OX40 agonist ivuxolimab in advanced cancers. Some clones are missing from TCRdb's copy, which holds only in-frame ones; the method was immunoSEQ multiplex PCR. The table includes about 91,000 clones, approximately 89% detected once. The sample in question was CD4+ or CD8+ T cells sorted from blood, obtained in a trial of the OX40 agonist ivuxolimab. Every receptor here comes from an adult with an advanced solid tumor such as melanoma, head and neck, liver or kidney cancer.

The J gene is TRBJ1-4, the V gene TRBV10-3, with D hard to call. The V and J ends lost 7 bases and 0 bases respectively, with 6 bases between them. The germline V gene has CDR1 ENHRY and CDR2 SYGVKD. The CDR3 runs 13 residues. The CDR3 region is CAIKAATNEKLFF. In nucleotides, the CDR3 is TGTGCCATCAAGGCTGCAACTAATGAAAAACTGTTTTTT.

The gene calls are TRBV4-2 and TRBJ1-5, with 7 nucleotides matching TRBD1. The CDR3 totals 14 residues. Germline-derived CDR1 and CDR2 are LGHNA and YNFKEQ. V lost 1 base, J lost 5 bases, and 2 bases stayed unmatched. The CDR3 loop reads CASSQAGGDQPQHF. The CDR3 DNA is TGTGCCAGCAGCCAAGCAGGGGGGGATCAGCCCCAGCATTTT.

The DNA for the CDR3 is TGCGCCAGCAGCTTGGTTAGCGGGACCGGGGAGCTGTTTTTT. This sequence encodes CASSLVSGTGELFF. The chain is built from TRBV5-1 and TRBJ2-2, with 7 bases fitting TRBD2. There are 14 residues in the CDR3. Unmatched junction bases numbered 1, after V lost 0 bases and J lost 5 bases. Germline CDR1 reads SGHRS; CDR2 reads YFSETQ. The whole variable domain, filled in from reference TRBV5-1 and TRBJ2-2, reads KAGVTQTPRYLIKTRGQQVTLSCSPISGHRSVSWYQQTPGQGLQFLFEYFSETQRNKGNFPGRFSGRQFSNSRSEMNVSTLELGDSALYLCASSLVSGTGELFFGEGSRLTVL.

V and J are TRBV5-4 and TRBJ2-5; D ambiguous. The CDR3 sequence is 15 residues long. V was cut by 2 bases and J by 4 bases, with 15 bases left in between. CDR1 SGHNT and CDR2 YYREEE come from the germline V gene (reference sequence). The DNA of the CDR3 is TGTGCCAGCAGCTTTACCACACAGTGGTCAGAGACCCAGTACTTC. Its protein is CASSFTTQWSETQYF.

J is TRBJ1-5 and V is TRBV5-5, with 7 bases identical to TRBD1. CDR1 is SGHKS and CDR2 is YYEKEE in the germline V gene (reference sequence). This CDR3 has 15 amino acids. V lost 4 bases to trimming and J lost 9 bases; unmatched junction nucleotides: 13. CDR3 sequence reads: CASSPEDRPLRPQHF. As DNA, the CDR3 is TGTGCCAGCAGCCCAGAGGACAGGCCCTTGAGGCCCCAGCATTTT. Looking up the rest from reference TRBV5-5 and TRBJ1-5 gives the full variable domain: DAGVTQSPTHLIKTRGQQVTLRCSPISGHKSVSWYQQVLGQGPQFIFQYYEKEERGRGNFPDRFSARQFPNYSSELNVNALLLGDSALYLCASSPEDRPLRPQHFGDGTRLSIL.

The chain recombines TRBV9 with TRBJ1-4; D is ambiguous. Germline CDR1 SGDLS, CDR2 YYNGEE. This CDR3 is 14 amino acids long. V was trimmed by 2 bases and J by 4 bases, leaving 9 bases between them. The CDR3 DNA is TGTGCCAGCAGCGTTGACGGCAATAATGAAAAACTGTTTTTT. Translating gives CASSVDGNNEKLFF.

This chain joins TRBV6-1 and TRBJ1-6, with 7 bases aligning to TRBD1. The CDR3 totals 15 residues. J gave up 7 bases and V 4 bases, and 7 bases lay outside the gene matches. Germline V gene sequence: CDR1 MNHNS, CDR2 SASEGT. For the CDR3, the DNA is TGTGCCAGCAGTGTGAGACAGGGCGGGAATTCACCCCTCCACTTT. This encodes CASSVRQGGNSPLHF.

The CDR3 DNA reads TGTGCCAGCAGTCAGGAATACTCCTATGGCTACACCTTC. It yields the protein CASSQEYSYGYTF. The chain employs TRBV28 and TRBJ1-2; D gene ambiguous. This CDR3 is 13 amino acids long. The V end lost 5 bases, the J end lost 4 bases, and 11 bases lay between the germline ends. Germline values: CDR1 MDHEN, CDR2 SYDVKM.

CDR3 coding DNA: TGCAGCGTGAAGGGACAGGGCACCAGTGAAAAACTGTTTTTT. It yields the protein CSVKGQGTSEKLFF. V and J are TRBV29-1 and TRBJ1-4; 9 nucleotides match TRBD1. J gave up 7 bases and V 6 bases, and 9 bases lay outside the gene matches. Germline CDR1 is SQVTM and CDR2 is ANQGSEA. This CDR3 is 14 amino acids long.

DNA for the CDR3: TGTGCCAGCAGCTTAGAGGGGGGGGCCGGGGCCAACGTCCTGACTTTC. It codes for CASSLEGGAGANVLTF. V and J are TRBV11-2 and TRBJ2-6, with D tentatively TRBD2 (7 bases). The CDR3 length is 16 residues. The germline V gene encodes CDR1 SGHAT and CDR2 FQNNGV. Trimming removed 0 bases at V and 4 bases at J, with 10 bases between.

There are many counts of this clone. The chain carries TRBV2 and TRBJ1-1, with 10 bases matching TRBD1. V was pared by 6 bases and J by 0 bases, with 7 bases of the junction left unmatched. This CDR3 region has 16 residues. The germline gives CDR1 SNHLY, CDR2 FYNNEI. The CDR3, as DNA: TGTGCCAGCAGGAGAGGGACAGGGGCCATGAACACTGAAGCTTTCTTT. It encodes CASRRGTGAMNTEAFF.

This clone was picked up one time. This chain uses TRBV28 with TRBJ1-6, with TRBD1 as a possible D gene (6 bases). The V gene's germline CDR1 is MDHEN and CDR2 SYDVKM. Trimming pared 2 bases from V and 5 bases from J, leaving 13 bases between. The CDR3 totals 16 residues. The CDR3 sequence: CASSLDPRGNNSPLHF. Here the CDR3 DNA reads TGTGCCAGCAGTTTAGACCCCAGGGGCAATAATTCACCCCTCCACTTT.

The V and J genes are TRBV6-1 and TRBJ1-5; 7 nucleotides line up with TRBD1. Germline lookup yields CDR1 MNHNS and CDR2 SASEGT. V shed 5 bases and J 1 base; nucleotides not matched to a gene: 5. CDR3 length: 15 residues. CDR3 protein: CASSRTGGSNQPQHF. The CDR3, as DNA: TGTGCCAGCAGTCGGACAGGTGGAAGCAATCAGCCCCAGCATTTT.

J is TRBJ2-5 and V is TRBV18; D gene unclear. This CDR3 contains 12 residues. The V end was cut by 3 bases, the J end by 5 bases, with 7 bases between. CDR1 is KGHSH and CDR2 is LQKENI in the germline V gene. In nucleotides, the CDR3 is TGTGCCAGCTCACCGAAAAGGGAGACCCAGTACTTC. This translates into CASSPKRETQYF.

The CDR3 DNA follows: TGTGCCAGCAGCCCATGGGGGACAGTGAGCTCCTACGAGCAGTACGTC. Its translation: CASSPWGTVSSYEQYV. The rearrangement uses TRBV5-5 and TRBJ2-7; TRBD1 matches at 7 bases. Germline CDR1 reads SGHKS; CDR2 reads YYEKEE (reference sequence). The CDR3 has 16 residues. V lost 4 bases to trimming and J lost 0 bases; unmatched junction nucleotides: 10.

The chain carries TRBV10-3 and TRBJ1-2; no reliable D call. The V and J ends lost 4 bases and 6 bases respectively, with 21 bases between them. Germline V gives CDR1 ENHRY, CDR2 SYGVKD. This CDR3 region has 16 residues. This chain's CDR3 is CAISVGVSPPQDGYTF. CDR3 coding DNA: TGTGCCATCAGTGTGGGCGTATCCCCTCCTCAGGATGGCTACACCTTC.

V gene TRBV9 combines with J gene TRBJ2-2; a weak D match, TRBD2 (5 bases). Germline lookup yields CDR1 SGDLS and CDR2 YYNGEE. V was pared by 2 bases and J by 2 bases, with 13 bases between. The CDR3 consists of 16 residues. CDR3 DNA sequence: TGTGCCAGCAGCGTTGTCGACACTAGAAACACCGGGGAGCTGTTTTTT. Protein product: CASSVVDTRNTGELFF.

The CDR3 region is CASSFEAGEPLREQYV. The CDR3 DNA follows: TGTGCCAGCAGCTTTGAAGCGGGAGAACCGCTACGCGAGCAGTACGTC. This chain joins TRBV11-2 and TRBJ2-7; TRBD2 aligns across 8 bases. V was pared by 3 bases and J by 6 bases, with 13 bases of the junction left unmatched. Germline V CDR1 and CDR2: SGHAT, FQNNGV. CDR3 size: 16 residues.

The chain couples TRBV28 to TRBJ2-6, with 7 positions matching TRBD1. The germline V gene has CDR1 MDHEN and CDR2 SYDVKM. The CDR3 extends over 15 amino acids. V lost 5 bases to trimming and J lost 2 bases; unmatched junction nucleotides: 3. The CDR3 sequence: CASSRRGTGANVLTF. The CDR3 DNA reads TGTGCCAGCAGTCGCAGGGGGACTGGGGCCAACGTCCTGACTTTC.

The chain uses TRBV6-4 and TRBJ2-1; D remains ambiguous. V lost 5 bases to trimming and J lost 4 bases, with 9 bases between them. The CDR3 contains 13 residues. CDR1 and CDR2 from the germline V gene are MRHNA and SNTAGT. CDR3 DNA sequence: TGTGCCAGCAGTCTGGACGGATACAATGAGCAGTTCTTC. It is translated as CASSLDGYNEQFF.

This clone was recorded once. The chain combines TRBV10-2 with TRBJ1-5; D remains ambiguous. Germline CDR1 reads WSHSY; CDR2 reads SAAADI. The CDR3 length is 16 residues. Trimming stripped 3 bases from V and 10 bases from J, with 22 bases between. The CDR3 region has the DNA TGCGCCAGCAGTGACCACAGCCTAGGCCAGCGCGGCCCCCAGCATTTT. Translated, it gives CASSDHSLGQRGPQHF.

This clone was detected only a few times. The chain carries TRBV6-1 and TRBJ2-4; D remains unclear. Germline V gene sequence: CDR1 MNHNS, CDR2 SASEGT. The CDR3 length is 14 residues. V was clipped by 4 bases and J by 0 bases, with 7 bases between them. CDR3 region: CASSAPVAKNIQYF. The CDR3 nucleotides read TGTGCCAGCAGTGCCCCGGTAGCCAAAAACATTCAGTACTTC.

The chain has TRBV19 and TRBJ1-2; D call uncertain. V was cut by 4 bases and J by 8 bases, with 14 bases left in between. Germline CDR1 and CDR2: LNHDA and SQIVND (reference sequence). This CDR3 contains 13 residues. DNA of the CDR3: TGTGCCAGTAGTACCGACGTGGGGTCCGGCTACACCTTC. It is translated as CASSTDVGSGYTF.

The genes are TRBV21-1 and TRBJ2-1; the table assigns TRBD2, which was not confirmed against the DNA. TRBV21-1 is a pseudogene segment. CDR3 length: 16 amino acids. The CDR3, as DNA: TGTGCCAGCAGAACTAAGACTGGTAGCTCCTACAATGAGCAGTTCTTC. Its translation is CASRTKTGSSYNEQFF.

The J gene is TRBJ1-3, the V gene TRBV11-3; possible D gene TRBD1, 5 bases. Germline V CDR1 and CDR2: SGHNT, YENEEA. V lost 8 bases to trimming and J lost 1 base, with 24 bases between them. This CDR3 region has 18 residues. CDR3 sequence: CASLLGWAGEGSGNTIYF. The CDR3, as DNA: TGTGCCAGCCTATTAGGCTGGGCGGGGGAAGGATCTGGAAACACCATATATTTT.